This TCR beta chain was observed in a study of blood T cell repertoires in COVID-19. Study-level information: T cells, B-cell-depleted T cells, or PBMCs provided the cDNA or gDNA that served as material.

Original analysis: Scientists estimated how many nucleated cells there were by amplifying reference gene primers. Here immunoSEQ multiplex PCR was the method, and the copy in TCRdb shows in-frame clones only, minus some. That table is the source of V, J and clone size, and D and trimming were worked out from the DNA. The sample lists about 280,000 clones, 70% to 90% occurring once. The V gene lost 5 bases and the J gene lost 5 bases, with 15 bases spanning the gap. CDR3 length equals 14 residues. Looked up from germline, CDR1 is LNHDA and CDR2 is SQIVND (reference sequence). The age range of participants was about 18 to 100 years, with residence in roughly 25 US areas. Cohorts were based on clinical histories the participants reported.

What was sequenced was PBMCs or T cells enriched from blood (not recorded which). The receptor's source is a woman in her thirties or forties who had recovered from COVID-19. The rearrangement joins TRBV19 to TRBJ2-5, with D perhaps matching TRBD2 (6 bases). Here the CDR3 DNA reads TGTGCCAGTAGTCCGGGGAGCCGGGGGGAGACCCAGTACTTC. This gives the protein CASSPGSRGETQYF.